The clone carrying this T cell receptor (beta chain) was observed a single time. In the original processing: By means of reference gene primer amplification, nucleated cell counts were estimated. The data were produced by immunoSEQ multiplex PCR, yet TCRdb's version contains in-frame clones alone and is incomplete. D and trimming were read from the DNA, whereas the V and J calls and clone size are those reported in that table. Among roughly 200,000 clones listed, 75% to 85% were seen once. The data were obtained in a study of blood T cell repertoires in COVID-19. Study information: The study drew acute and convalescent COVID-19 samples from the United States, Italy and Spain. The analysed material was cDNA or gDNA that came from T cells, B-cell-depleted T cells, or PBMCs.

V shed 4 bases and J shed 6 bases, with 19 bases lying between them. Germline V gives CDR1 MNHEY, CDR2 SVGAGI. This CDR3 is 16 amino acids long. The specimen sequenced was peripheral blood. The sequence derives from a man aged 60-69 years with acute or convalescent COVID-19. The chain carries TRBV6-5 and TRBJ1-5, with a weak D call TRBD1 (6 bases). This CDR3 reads CASSSRTGTTPQPQHF. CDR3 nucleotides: TGTGCCAGCAGTTCCCGGACCGGGACAACGCCTCAGCCCCAGCATTTT.